This is a list of T cell receptor beta chains from one sample in a study of shared T cell receptors in the human thymus. Sequencing used immunoSEQ multiplex PCR; TCRdb keeps in-frame clones, though not all of them. This sample yields hundreds of thousands of clones, of which more than 70% are seen a single time; over 0.008% belongs to the top ten. The same data also went into a second study, on human thymus T cells.

What was sequenced was thymocytes. Receptors were obtained from a boy younger than two with a congenital heart defect. Both conserved end residues are part of each CDR3. A D gene is named only where the DNA matches it firmly. Only some rows state a clone size, as once, few, many or a class for expanded clones.

NA	TRBV2	TRBD2	TRBJ2-2	TGTGCCAGCATGGGGGGACTAGCGGGGGATCACACCGGGGAGCTGTTTTTT	CASMGGLAGDHTGELFF
once	TRBV29-1	TRBD2	TRBJ2-5	TGCAGCGTTTTAGACACTTGGGGGCTAGCGGGAAAGGAGACCCAGTACTTC	CSVLDTWGLAGKETQYF
NA	TRBV11-2	TRBD1	TRBJ2-7	TGTGCCAGCAGTGATACCCGGGACAGGGGATACGAGCAGTACTTC	CASSDTRDRGYEQYF
once	TRBV10-2	NA	TRBJ1-1	TGCGCCAGCAGCGATGGGGGGGTAAGTTTGCGCACTGAAGCTTTCTTT	CASSDGGVSLRTEAFF
NA	TRBV10-2	NA	TRBJ1-2	TGCGCCAGCAGTTCGGGACTGGAAGGCTACACCTTC	CASSSGLEGYTF
once	TRBV30	TRBD1	TRBJ1-5	TGTGCCTGGAGTGTACAACCGGGACAGAATAGCAATCAGCCCCAGCATTTT	CAWSVQPGQNSNQPQHF
NA	TRBV11-2	NA	TRBJ1-4	TGTGCCAGCAGCGCACTCGCTAGACAGGCTTATAATGAAAAACTGTTTTTT	CASSALARQAYNEKLFF
once	TRBV6-1	NA	TRBJ2-7	TGTGCCAGCAGTGAAGACAGGGTGGGATCCTACGAGCAGTACTTC	CASSEDRVGSYEQYF
NA	TRBV4-3	TRBD1	TRBJ1-2	TGCGCCAGCAGCCCCACGTCGGGACAGGGGGCTCCCCCCTCCTACACCTTC	CASSPTSGQGAPPSYTF
NA	TRBV18	TRBD2	TRBJ2-1	TGTGCCAGCTCCCCCCGGACTAGCGGGAGGTCCCCTGGGAATGAGCAGTTCTTC	CASSPRTSGRSPGNEQFF
once	TRBV7-9	NA	TRBJ1-1	TGTGCCAGCAGCAGAGGTCCGGGTGAAGCTTTCTTT	CASSRGPGEAFF
NA	TRBV4-3	TRBD1	TRBJ1-2	TGCGCCAGCAGCCAAGGGATAGGACAGGGGGGAGGCTACACCTTC	CASSQGIGQGGGYTF
once	TRBV25-1	TRBD2	TRBJ2-7	TGTGCCAGCAGTGGCCTCGGCGGGAGGATTGAGCAGTACTTC	CASSGLGGRIEQYF
once	TRBV5-6	TRBD2	TRBJ2-1	TGTGCCAGCAGAGGACTAGCGGGGCGACTCTACAATGAGCAGTTCTTC	CASRGLAGRLYNEQFF
NA	TRBV4-1	TRBD1	TRBJ2-7	TGCGCCAGCAGCCAAGACATCCCCGGGACAGGGACCATCTACGAGCAGTACTTC	CASSQDIPGTGTIYEQYF
NA	TRBV2	TRBD2	TRBJ2-7	TGTGCCAGCTTGGGACTAGTCTTCCACGAGCAGTACTTC	CASLGLVFHEQYF
NA	TRBV6-5	TRBD1	TRBJ2-7	TGTGCCAGCAGCCCGGGACAGCTCTACGAGCAGTACTTC	CASSPGQLYEQYF
NA	TRBV15	TRBD2	TRBJ2-3	TGTGCCACCAGCAGAGATCGGATAGCGGGGGTAGCAGATACGCAGTATTTT	CATSRDRIAGVADTQYF
NA	TRBV7-9	TRBD1	TRBJ1-1	TGTGCCAGCCGAGACAGGGCCAACACTGAAGCTTTCTTT	CASRDRANTEAFF
NA	TRBV29-1	NA	TRBJ1-1	TGCAGCGTTGCCCTATATGAGAGGGCTGAAGCTTTCTTT	CSVALYERAEAFF
NA	TRBV10-3	TRBD1	TRBJ1-2	TGTGCCATCAGTGAGGGGGGACAGCCTGTACAAAACTATGGCTACACCTTC	CAISEGGQPVQNYGYTF
NA	TRBV28	TRBD1	TRBJ1-5	TGTGCCAGCAGTAAAACAGGGGGCGGCGGGGATCAGCCCCAGCATTTT	CASSKTGGGGDQPQHF
NA	TRBV5-6	NA	TRBJ2-4	TGTGCCAGCAGCCGCCCCAGGACAGACATTCAGTACTTC	CASSRPRTDIQYF
few	TRBV27	TRBD1	TRBJ2-3	TGTGCCAGCAGTTTAGGCACAGGGGGCTCGGGCACAGATACGCAGTATTTT	CASSLGTGGSGTDTQYF
NA	TRBV28	NA	TRBJ1-2	TGTGCCAGCAGTTTCTCTGACTTCGACGGGGTCTATGGCTACACCTTC	CASSFSDFDGVYGYTF
NA	TRBV5-6	NA	TRBJ1-1	TGTGCCAGCAGCTTAGACGAGGTGCGTGTTTTGAACACTGAAGCTTTCTTT	CASSLDEVRVLNTEAFF
NA	TRBV6-6	TRBD1	TRBJ1-2	TGTGCCACCCGAAGGGGACAGGGTGGGACTTACTATGGCTACACCTTC	CATRRGQGGTYYGYTF
NA	TRBV25-1	TRBD1	TRBJ1-2	TGTGCCAGCAGTGAGGTCGAGGCCAGGGGGTACTATGGCTACACCTTC	CASSEVEARGYYGYTF
NA	TRBV20-1	NA	TRBJ1-1	TGCAGTGCCAGGGGTCCCGTGGCTTTCTTT	CSARGPVAFF
NA	TRBV4-1	NA	TRBJ1-5	TGCGCCAGCAGCCAAGTATGGCCAGGTAATCAGCCCCAGCATTTT	CASSQVWPGNQPQHF
NA	TRBV4-1	NA	TRBJ2-1	TGCGCCAGCAGCCAAGAGGGCCTTTTTGAGCAGTTCTTC	CASSQEGLFEQFF
NA	TRBV5-1	NA	TRBJ2-3	TGCGCCAGCAGCTCCTACACAGATACGCAGTATTTT	CASSSYTDTQYF
few	TRBV7-2	TRBD1	TRBJ1-3	TGTGCCAGCAGCTTACGGACAGGGCTGGCAAACACCATATATTTT	CASSLRTGLANTIYF
NA	TRBV27	NA	TRBJ2-3	TGTGCCAGCCGTCCCCAGGGGCGCCAGGGAGTGGGCACAGATACGCAGTATTTT	CASRPQGRQGVGTDTQYF
NA	TRBV30	TRBD2	TRBJ2-3	TGTGCCTGGATGACGGGGGGTGGCACAGATACGCAGTATTTT	CAWMTGGGTDTQYF
NA	TRBV19	NA	TRBJ1-5	TGTGCCAGTCGAGGAGGGTCCTCGGGCAATCAGCCCCAGCATTTT	CASRGGSSGNQPQHF
NA	TRBV27	TRBD1	TRBJ1-1	TGTGCCAGCAGTCAGGATCCGGGACAGGGGGCGAACACTGAAGCTTTCTTT	CASSQDPGQGANTEAFF
NA	TRBV27	NA	TRBJ2-3	TGTGCCAGCAGAGTGGGCGGGGGCACAGATACGCAGTATTTT	CASRVGGGTDTQYF
NA	TRBV10-3	NA	TRBJ2-2	TGTGCCACCAGTCCCACAGGGCAAACCGGGGAGCTGTTTTTT	CATSPTGQTGELFF
NA	TRBV19	NA	TRBJ2-5	TGTGCCAGTAGCCTAACACAGGGCATGAAGACCCAGTACTTC	CASSLTQGMKTQYF
few	TRBV28	NA	TRBJ2-7	TGTGCCAGCAGTTCGACAGGACCCTCCTACGAGCAGTACTTC	CASSSTGPSYEQYF
NA	TRBV7-2	NA	TRBJ2-5	TGTGCCAGCAGCTTGGCAGGGGTCGAGACCCAGTACTTC	CASSLAGVETQYF
NA	TRBV5-6	NA	TRBJ2-2	TGTGCCAGCAGCTTACATCTAGCTCTCACCGGGGAGCTGTTTTTT	CASSLHLALTGELFF
NA	TRBV4-3	NA	TRBJ2-7	TGCGCCAGCAGCCAAGCACGGTCCTTAACCTACGAGCAGTACTTC	CASSQARSLTYEQYF
NA	TRBV7-3	TRBD1	TRBJ1-1	TGTGCCAGCAGTCGACAGGGGGGGGAAGGTGAAGCTTTCTTT	CASSRQGGEGEAFF
NA	TRBV9	TRBD2	TRBJ2-1	TGTGCCAGCAGCGCACTAGCGGGGGGGCGCGGTGAGCAGTTCTTC	CASSALAGGRGEQFF
NA	TRBV5-4	TRBD1	TRBJ1-2	TGTGCCAGCAGCTCCCCGGGACAGGGGGTTAACTATGGCTACACCTTC	CASSSPGQGVNYGYTF
NA	TRBV30	NA	TRBJ2-2	TGTGCCTGGAGTGGTGAGGGGGTCACCAGGGAGCTGTTTTTT	CAWSGEGVTRELFF
NA	TRBV28	NA	TRBJ2-7	TGTGCCAGCAGTTTTTATGGCTCCACCTACGAGCAGTACTTC	CASSFYGSTYEQYF
NA	TRBV9	TRBD2	TRBJ2-3	TGTGCCAGCAGCACTAGCGGGGGTAGGACAGATACGCAGTATTTT	CASSTSGGRTDTQYF
once	TRBV9	NA	TRBJ2-2	TGTGCCAGCAGCGTAGGGGCAGTTCTCGACGGGGAGCTGTTTTTT	CASSVGAVLDGELFF
NA	TRBV19	NA	TRBJ1-4	TGTGCCAGTAAGGGGAAGGGTGAAAAACTGTTTTTT	CASKGKGEKLFF
NA	TRBV5-6	TRBD1	TRBJ2-7	TGTGCCAGCAGCTTCGTAATGCAGGGGGCGTACGAGCAGTACTTC	CASSFVMQGAYEQYF
NA	TRBV6-5	NA	TRBJ1-6	TGTGCCAGCAGTTACTCGAAACAGGAATCACCCCTCCACTTT	CASSYSKQESPLHF
once	TRBV4-3	TRBD2	TRBJ2-3	TGCGCCAGCAGGACCGGGACTAGCGGGGTGGTAGATACGCAGTATTTT	CASRTGTSGVVDTQYF
NA	TRBV11-2	NA	TRBJ2-7	TGTGCCAGCAGCTATCAGGGGAAGGGATCCTACGAGCAGTACTTC	CASSYQGKGSYEQYF